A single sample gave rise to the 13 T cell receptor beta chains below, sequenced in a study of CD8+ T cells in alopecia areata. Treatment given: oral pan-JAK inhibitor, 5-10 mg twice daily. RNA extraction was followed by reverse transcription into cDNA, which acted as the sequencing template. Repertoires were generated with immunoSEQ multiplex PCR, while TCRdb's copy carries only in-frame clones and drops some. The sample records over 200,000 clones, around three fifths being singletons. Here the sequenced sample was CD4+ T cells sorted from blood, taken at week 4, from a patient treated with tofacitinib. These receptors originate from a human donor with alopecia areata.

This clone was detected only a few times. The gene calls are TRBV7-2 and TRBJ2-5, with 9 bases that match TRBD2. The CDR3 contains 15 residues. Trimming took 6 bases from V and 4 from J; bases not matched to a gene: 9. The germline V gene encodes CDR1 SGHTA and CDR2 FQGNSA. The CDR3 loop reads CASRLTSGPLETQYF. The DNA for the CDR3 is TGTGCCAGCAGGCTGACTAGCGGCCCCCTAGAGACCCAGTACTTC. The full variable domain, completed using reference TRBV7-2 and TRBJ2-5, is GAGVSQSPSNKVTEKGKDVELRCDPISGHTALYWYRQSLGQGLEFLIYFQGNSAPDKSGLPSDRFSAERTGGSVSTLTIQRTQQEDSAVYLCASRLTSGPLETQYFGPGTRLLVL.

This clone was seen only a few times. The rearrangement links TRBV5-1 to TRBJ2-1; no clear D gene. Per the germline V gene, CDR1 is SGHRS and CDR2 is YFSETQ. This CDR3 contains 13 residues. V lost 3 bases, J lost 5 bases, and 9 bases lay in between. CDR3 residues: CASSSNVNNEQFF. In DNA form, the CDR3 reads TGCGCCAGCAGCTCGAACGTCAACAATGAGCAGTTCTTC.

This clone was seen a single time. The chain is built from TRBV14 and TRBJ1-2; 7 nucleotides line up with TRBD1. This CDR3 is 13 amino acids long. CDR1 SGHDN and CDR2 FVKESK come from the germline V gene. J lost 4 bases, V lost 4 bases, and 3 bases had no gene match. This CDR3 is CASSRDSLYGYTF. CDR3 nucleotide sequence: TGTGCCAGCAGCCGGGACAGCCTCTATGGCTACACCTTC.

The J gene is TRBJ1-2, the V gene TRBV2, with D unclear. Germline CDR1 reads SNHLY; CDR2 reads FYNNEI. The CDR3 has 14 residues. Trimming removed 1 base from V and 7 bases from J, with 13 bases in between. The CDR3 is CASSEVAGRGGYTF. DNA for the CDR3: TGTGCCAGCAGTGAAGTGGCAGGACGGGGTGGCTACACCTTC.

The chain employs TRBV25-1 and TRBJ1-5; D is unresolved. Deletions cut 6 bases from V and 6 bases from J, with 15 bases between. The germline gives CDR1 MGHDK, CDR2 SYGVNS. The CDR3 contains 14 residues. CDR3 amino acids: CASRESGVSQPQHF. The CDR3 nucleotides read TGTGCCAGCAGGGAGTCTGGGGTTAGTCAGCCCCAGCATTTT.

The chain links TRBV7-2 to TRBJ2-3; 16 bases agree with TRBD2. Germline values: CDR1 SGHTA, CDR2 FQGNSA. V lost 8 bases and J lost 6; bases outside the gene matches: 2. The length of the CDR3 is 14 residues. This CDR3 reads CASGTSGGADTQYF. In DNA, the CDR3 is TGTGCCAGCGGGACTAGCGGGGGGGCGGATACGCAGTATTTT.

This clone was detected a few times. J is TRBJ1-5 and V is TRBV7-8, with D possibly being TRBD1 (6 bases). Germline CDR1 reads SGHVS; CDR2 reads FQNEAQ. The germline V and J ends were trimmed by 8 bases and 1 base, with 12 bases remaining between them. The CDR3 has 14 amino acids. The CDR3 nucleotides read TGTGCCAGCGGCTACAGGGAAAGCAATCAGCCCCAGCATTTT. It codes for CASGYRESNQPQHF.

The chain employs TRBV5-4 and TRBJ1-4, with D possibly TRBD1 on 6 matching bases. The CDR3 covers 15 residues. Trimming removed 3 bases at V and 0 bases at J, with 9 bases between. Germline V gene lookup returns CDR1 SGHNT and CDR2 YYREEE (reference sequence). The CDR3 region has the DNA TGTGCCAGCAGCTATGGACAGACAACTAATGAAAAACTGTTTTTT. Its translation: CASSYGQTTNEKLFF.

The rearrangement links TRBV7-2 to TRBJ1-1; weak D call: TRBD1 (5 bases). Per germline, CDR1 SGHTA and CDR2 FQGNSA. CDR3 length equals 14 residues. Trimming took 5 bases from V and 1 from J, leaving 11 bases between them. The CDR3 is CASSIRQRNTEAFF. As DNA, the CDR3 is TGTGCCAGCAGCATAAGACAGAGGAACACTGAAGCTTTCTTT.

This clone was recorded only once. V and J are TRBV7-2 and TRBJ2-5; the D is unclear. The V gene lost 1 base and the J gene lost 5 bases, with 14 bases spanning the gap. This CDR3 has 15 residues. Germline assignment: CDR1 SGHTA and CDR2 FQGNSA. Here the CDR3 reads CASSLVYMQRETQYF. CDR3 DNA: TGTGCCAGCAGCTTAGTTTATATGCAACGGGAGACCCAGTACTTC.

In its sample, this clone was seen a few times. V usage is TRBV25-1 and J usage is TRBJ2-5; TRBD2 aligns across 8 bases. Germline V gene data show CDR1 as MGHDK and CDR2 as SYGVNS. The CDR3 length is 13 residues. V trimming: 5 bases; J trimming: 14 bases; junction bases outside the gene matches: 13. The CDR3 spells CASSTGGTRSLYF. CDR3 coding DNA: TGTGCCAGCAGTACGGGGGGGACGAGATCGCTCTACTTC.

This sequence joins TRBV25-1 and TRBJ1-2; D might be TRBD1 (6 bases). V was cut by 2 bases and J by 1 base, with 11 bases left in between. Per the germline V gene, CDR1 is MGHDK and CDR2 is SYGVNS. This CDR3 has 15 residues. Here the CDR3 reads CASSELAGDNYGYTF. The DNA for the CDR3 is TGTGCCAGCAGTGAACTGGCAGGGGATAACTATGGCTACACCTTC.

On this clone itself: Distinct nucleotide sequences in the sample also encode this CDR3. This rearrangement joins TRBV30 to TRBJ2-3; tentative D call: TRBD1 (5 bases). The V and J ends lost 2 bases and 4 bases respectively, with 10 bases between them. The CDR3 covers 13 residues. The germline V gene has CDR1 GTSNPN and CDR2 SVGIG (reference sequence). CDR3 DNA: TGTGCCTGGAGTAGGGGTGGAGCAGATACGCAGTATTTT. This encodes CAWSRGGADTQYF.